Listed below are T cell receptor beta chains from one sample, sequenced in a study of cytomegalovirus exposure and HLA in healthy donors. Produced via immunoSEQ multiplex PCR; TCRdb's table is partial and in-frame only. Found here are 150,000 to 200,000 clones, over 75% of them singletons; the top ten hold roughly 6%. The sample comprised PBMCs. The receptors originated from a middle-aged man in good health and CMV-seropositive. The CDR3 runs from the conserved cysteine through the conserved F or W. Each record gives: D gene, J gene, clone size, V gene, CDR3 protein, CDR3 DNA. D genes are given only for firm matches. The size of a clone is reported for some rows only, either as once, few or many, or as a class for expanded clones.

>.|TRBJ1-4|once|TRBV2
CASSEVAVAREKLFF
TGTGCCAGCAGTGAAGTGGCGGTGGCTCGGGAAAAACTGTTTTTT
>TRBD1|TRBJ1-2|.|TRBV6-6
CASSTGQAAGYTF
TGTGCCAGCAGCACCGGACAGGCAGCTGGCTACACCTTC
>.|TRBJ1-1|.|TRBV27
CASPPVPRRAFF
TGTGCCAGCCCCCCGGTACCCCGGAGGGCTTTCTTT
>TRBD1|TRBJ2-5|.|TRBV5-1
CASSLARTGGLQETQYF
TGCGCCAGCAGCTTGGCGAGGACAGGGGGCCTACAAGAGACCCAGTACTTC
>.|TRBJ2-7|.|TRBV10-2
CASSETASYEQYF
TGCGCCAGCAGTGAGACAGCCTCCTACGAGCAGTACTTC
>TRBD1|TRBJ1-1|.|TRBV2
CASRRQGGRTEAFF
TGTGCCAGCAGGAGACAGGGAGGAAGGACTGAAGCTTTCTTT
>TRBD2|TRBJ2-1|.|TRBV5-1
CASSFWTSGIYNEQFF
TGCGCCAGCAGCTTTTGGACTAGCGGGATTTACAATGAGCAGTTCTTC
>TRBD1|TRBJ1-2|.|TRBV15
CATSRDGDRSLDGYTF
TGTGCCACCAGCAGAGATGGGGACAGGTCTTTGGATGGCTACACCTTC
>.|TRBJ2-5|.|TRBV5-1
CASTRVGQPGLETQYF
TGCGCCAGCACCCGGGTTGGGCAGCCAGGGCTAGAGACCCAGTACTTC
>TRBD1|TRBJ2-5|.|TRBV27
CASSSRTGSQETQYF
TGTGCCAGCAGTTCAAGGACAGGGTCGCAAGAGACCCAGTACTTC
>TRBD2|TRBJ2-5|once|TRBV7-2
CASSLNSGLAGKQYF
TGTGCCAGCAGCTTAAATTCGGGACTAGCGGGAAAGCAGTACTTC
>TRBD1|TRBJ2-1|few|TRBV27
CASSFDRARSYNEQFF
TGTGCCAGCAGTTTTGACAGGGCCAGATCCTACAATGAGCAGTTCTTC
>TRBD1|TRBJ2-2|.|TRBV7-6
CASTTGGTGELFF
TGTGCCAGCACCACAGGGGGCACCGGGGAGCTGTTTTTT
>.|TRBJ2-7|.|TRBV9
CASSPEGSGTREQYF
TGTGCCAGCAGCCCTGAGGGTAGCGGCACGAGGGAGCAGTACTTC
>TRBD1|TRBJ1-5|few|TRBV30
CAWSTGQGISQPQHF
TGTGCCTGGAGTACCGGACAGGGGATAAGTCAGCCCCAGCATTTT
>.|TRBJ2-2|.|TRBV5-5
CASSLQGPYTGELFF
TGTGCCAGCAGCTTGCAGGGGCCGTACACCGGGGAGCTGTTTTTT
>.|TRBJ2-7|.|TRBV6-5
CASSEAAYEQYF
TGTGCCAGCAGTGAAGCCGCCTACGAGCAGTACTTC
>TRBD1|TRBJ2-7|.|TRBV28
CASSPGTGLNEQYF
TGTGCCAGCAGTCCCGGGACAGGTCTCAACGAGCAGTACTTC
>TRBD2|TRBJ2-3|.|TRBV28
CASSTGTSGTDTQYF
TGTGCCAGCAGTACCGGGACTAGCGGCACAGATACGCAGTATTTT
>TRBD2|TRBJ2-7|.|TRBV19
CASSISASGSPYEQYF
TGTGCCAGTAGTATTTCGGCTAGCGGGAGTCCCTACGAGCAGTACTTC
>TRBD2|TRBJ2-1|.|TRBV7-9
CASSLEGLANEQFF
TGTGCCAGCAGCTTAGAGGGACTAGCCAATGAGCAGTTCTTC
>TRBD1|TRBJ1-5|.|TRBV5-8
CASSSRTGELLNQPQHF
TGTGCCAGCAGCTCGAGGACAGGAGAACTACTAAATCAGCCCCAGCATTTT
>.|TRBJ2-6|.|TRBV6-5
CASSSYNGAGANVLTF
TGTGCCAGCAGTTCATACAACGGAGCTGGGGCCAACGTCCTGACTTTC
>TRBD2|TRBJ2-5|.|TRBV27
CASSSLAGAKGEQYF
TGTGCCAGCAGTTCACTAGCGGGAGCAAAGGGAGAGCAGTACTTC
>TRBD1|TRBJ1-1|.|TRBV18
CASSPRTGGEGEAFF
TGTGCCAGCTCACCACGGACAGGGGGCGAAGGTGAAGCTTTCTTT
>.|TRBJ2-7|.|TRBV28
CASSSGMKEQYF
TGTGCCAGCAGTTCAGGGATGAAGGAGCAGTACTTC
>TRBD1|TRBJ1-3|.|TRBV28
CASSFRGRNTIYF
TGTGCCAGCAGTTTTAGGGGGCGAAACACCATATATTTT
>.|TRBJ1-5|.|TRBV15
CATSREQRGNQPQHF
TGTGCCACCAGCAGAGAACAGAGGGGCAATCAGCCCCAGCATTTT
>TRBD1|TRBJ2-6|.|TRBV5-1
CASSFGTGGANVLTF
TGCGCCAGCAGCTTTGGGACAGGGGGGGCCAACGTCCTGACTTTC
>.|TRBJ2-1|.|TRBV11-3
CASSLLAPSYNEQFF
TGTGCCAGCAGCTTACTAGCGCCTTCCTACAATGAGCAGTTCTTC